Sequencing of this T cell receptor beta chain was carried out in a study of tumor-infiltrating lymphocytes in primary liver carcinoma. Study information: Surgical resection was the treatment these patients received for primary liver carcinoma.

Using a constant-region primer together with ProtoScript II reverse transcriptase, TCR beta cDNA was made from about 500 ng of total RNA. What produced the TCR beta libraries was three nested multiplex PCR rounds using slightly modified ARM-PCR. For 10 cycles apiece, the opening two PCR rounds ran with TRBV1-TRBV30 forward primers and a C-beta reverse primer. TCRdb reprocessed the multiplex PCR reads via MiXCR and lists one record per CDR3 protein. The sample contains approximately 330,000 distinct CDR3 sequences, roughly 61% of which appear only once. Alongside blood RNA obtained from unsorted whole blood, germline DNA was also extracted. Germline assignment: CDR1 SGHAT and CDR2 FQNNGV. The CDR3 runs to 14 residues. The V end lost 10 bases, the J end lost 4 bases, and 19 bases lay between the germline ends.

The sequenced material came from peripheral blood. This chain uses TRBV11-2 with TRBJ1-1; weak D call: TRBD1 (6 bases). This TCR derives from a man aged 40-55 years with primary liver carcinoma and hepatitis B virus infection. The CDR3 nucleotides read TGTGCCATTGCGAGGGGGAACAGTAGCACTGAAGCTTTCTTT. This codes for CAIARGNSSTEAFF.